A selection of T cell receptor beta chains follows, all from one sample in a study of shared clonotypes between healthy human individuals. Assay: immunoSEQ multiplex PCR; the TCRdb copy retains only in-frame clones and omits some. The sample holds about 2.1 million clones, roughly 95% seen once. Material for sequencing was naive CD8+ T cells from PBMCs. The receptors come from a man aged 18 to 30 in good health. Some clones in this sample may be carry-over from other donors' samples. CDR3s include the opening cysteine and the closing phenylalanine or tryptophan.

v_gene: TRBV9; j_gene: TRBJ2-1; CDR3aa: CASSASLDEQFF
v_gene: TRBV6-1; j_gene: TRBJ2-5; CDR3aa: CASREREWGRETQYF
v_gene: TRBV6-1; j_gene: TRBJ2-7; CDR3aa: CASSEAHLASGTFGEQYF
v_gene: TRBV28; j_gene: TRBJ1-2; CDR3aa: CASSLRTVYGYTF
v_gene: TRBV18; j_gene: TRBJ1-5; CDR3aa: CASSPGRGYSNQPQHF
v_gene: TRBV10-3; j_gene: TRBJ2-3; CDR3aa: CAISGASGIDTDTQYF
v_gene: TRBV27; j_gene: TRBJ2-3; CDR3aa: CASSLSPLRRDTQYF
v_gene: TRBV28; j_gene: TRBJ2-3; CDR3aa: CASSFNPPSDTQYF
v_gene: TRBV4-1; j_gene: TRBJ2-7; CDR3aa: CASSQDPGRTYEQYF
v_gene: TRBV27; j_gene: TRBJ2-7; CDR3aa: CASSLSTSGAYEQYF
v_gene: TRBV28; j_gene: TRBJ1-5; CDR3aa: CASSPRTGGNQPQHF
v_gene: TRBV28; j_gene: TRBJ2-7; CDR3aa: CATMLEAGLSYEQYF
v_gene: TRBV5-1; j_gene: TRBJ2-2; CDR3aa: CASSAEQGTGELFF
v_gene: TRBV5-3; j_gene: TRBJ1-5; CDR3aa: CARSFHPPGRIGNQPQHF
v_gene: TRBV6-5; j_gene: TRBJ1-5; CDR3aa: CASSMGGNQPQHF
v_gene: TRBV9; j_gene: TRBJ1-1; CDR3aa: CASSVLTGVEAFF
v_gene: TRBV6-5; j_gene: TRBJ2-7; CDR3aa: CASSYAPGYEQYF
v_gene: TRBV11-2; j_gene: TRBJ2-7; CDR3aa: CASSLAPDYEQYF
v_gene: TRBV7-2; j_gene: TRBJ1-1; CDR3aa: CASSRWDSRVSMNTEAFF
v_gene: TRBV18; j_gene: TRBJ2-7; CDR3aa: CASSPQGSSSYEQYF
v_gene: TRBV11-2; j_gene: TRBJ2-7; CDR3aa: CASSLVGGRPNYEQYF
v_gene: TRBV7-3; j_gene: TRBJ2-3; CDR3aa: CASSFGSGNTDTQYF
v_gene: TRBV15; j_gene: TRBJ1-5; CDR3aa: CATSRTEEGGSQPQHF
v_gene: TRBV28; j_gene: TRBJ1-2; CDR3aa: CASTGTGHPSNYGYTF
v_gene: TRBV28; j_gene: TRBJ1-1; CDR3aa: CASSPRGDTEAFF
v_gene: TRBV5-5; j_gene: TRBJ2-7; CDR3aa: CASSLRQTYEQYF
v_gene: TRBV19; j_gene: TRBJ1-1; CDR3aa: CASTRPDSLNTEAFF
v_gene: TRBV27; j_gene: TRBJ1-4; CDR3aa: CASSFAGEKLFF
v_gene: TRBV13; j_gene: TRBJ1-1; CDR3aa: CASSWGQGGTEAFF
v_gene: TRBV19; j_gene: TRBJ1-5; CDR3aa: CASSPESYNQPQHF
v_gene: TRBV28; j_gene: TRBJ2-7; CDR3aa: CASSVGYEQYF
v_gene: TRBV18; j_gene: TRBJ2-1; CDR3aa: CASSQPTSQYNEQFF
v_gene: TRBV7-6; j_gene: TRBJ2-1; CDR3aa: CASSSSYGGSSYNEQFF
v_gene: TRBV5-4; j_gene: TRBJ2-3; CDR3aa: CASSLDLPDTQYF
v_gene: TRBV4-1; j_gene: TRBJ1-4; CDR3aa: CASSPLAGSTEKLFF
v_gene: TRBV5-6; j_gene: TRBJ1-2; CDR3aa: CASSRGNYGYTF
v_gene: TRBV7-9; j_gene: TRBJ1-1; CDR3aa: CASSLELMNTEAFF
v_gene: TRBV9; j_gene: TRBJ2-2; CDR3aa: CASSVNPLAGVRTGELFF
v_gene: TRBV9; j_gene: TRBJ2-7; CDR3aa: CASSVEGDRGWAYEQYF
v_gene: TRBV6-5; j_gene: TRBJ1-1; CDR3aa: CASSYSESMNTEAFF